What follows is one T cell receptor (beta chain) and its context. The record originates from a study of blood T cell repertoires in COVID-19. Study background: The United States, Italy and Spain provided the acute and convalescent COVID-19 samples. PBMCs, B-cell-depleted T cells, or T cells provided the cDNA or gDNA that made up the material.

Original analysis: How many nucleated cells were present was estimated from reference gene primer amplification. Here immunoSEQ multiplex PCR was the method, and the copy in TCRdb shows in-frame clones only, minus some. The DNA was the basis for D and trimming; V, J and clone size are from that table. The sample lists about 150,000 clones, 75% to 85% occurring once. V was clipped by 2 bases and J by 7 bases; unmatched bases: 2. Germline V CDR1 and CDR2: MDHEN, SYDVKM. The CDR3 consists of 13 residues. This clonotype originated in a woman between 45 and 60 years old with acute or convalescent COVID-19. The chain combines TRBV28 with TRBJ1-2, with 9 positions matching TRBD1. Input material: peripheral blood. The CDR3 sequence is CASSLGQGPGYTF. DNA of the CDR3: TGTGCCAGCAGTTTAGGACAGGGGCCTGGCTACACCTTC.